This T cell receptor beta chain appears in the sequencing data of a study of metastatic and nonmetastatic thyroid tumors. Study context: The study looked at repertoires side by side in blood and in tumor or nodule tissue from malignant and benign thyroid patients.

In the study's own analysis: Clinicopathological groups supplied CDR3 differences that were used to build a distant-metastasis classifier for papillary thyroid cancer. TCRdb redid the clone calls on the PCR reads using MiXCR. These V and J calls are TCRdb output, not the study's own analysis. This repertoire shows approximately 39,000 clones, around 21% found once; its top ten account for 15% to 18%. Thyroid surgery had not been preceded by any treatment in any patient. The CDR3 is 14 residues long. Per germline, CDR1 KGHSH and CDR2 LQKENI. The V and J ends lost 2 bases and 6 bases respectively, with 13 bases between them. Whole-study results and caveats: It was reported that TCR beta diversity was significantly higher in malignant thyroid tumors than benign nodules, in blood and tumor.

The table lists this clone with many counts. Its matching antigen is unknown. The V call is TRBV18, the J call TRBJ1-2, with TRBD1 as a possible D gene (5 bases). The specimen was blood. The TCR sequence derives from a female donor with papillary thyroid cancer or a benign thyroid nodule (not recorded which). Some clones in this sample may be carry-over from other donors' samples. CDR3 in DNA: TGTGCCAGCTCACCAGAGGGGCGCGCGGATGGCTACACCTTC. Amino acid sequence: CASSPEGRADGYTF.